The TCR beta chain described here comes from a study of blood T cells in healthy people across ages. PBMCs were isolated at a quantity of at least 6 million per sample. CDR1 is LNHNV, CDR2 YYDKDF, per germline (reference sequence). The V end was cut by 5 bases, the J end by 10 bases, with 17 bases between. This CDR3 contains 14 residues. Study observations and caveats: Comparison with aged donors showed that long-lived donors had more naive CD4+ cells and higher diversity.

In the case of this clonotype: Its antigen is currently unknown.

The use of a sample-barcoded 5' primer and a J-beta primer mix characterized a second PCR of roughly 7 to 11 cycles. Each cDNA molecule received a tag from a template-switch adaptor that had 12 random nucleotides. Each CDR3 protein is one row after TCRdb ran MiXCR on the 5' RACE reads. Altogether 1,800,000 or so distinct CDR3 sequences are present, about 39% being singletons, with the ten largest covering approximately 22%. The genes are TRBV15 and TRBJ1-4, with D hard to call. The specimen sequenced was blood. This clonotype was obtained from a human donor in good health. CDR3 loop: CATSWRVGEGKLFF. CDR3 in DNA: TGTGCCACCAGCTGGCGCGTTGGGGAGGGAAAACTGTTTTTT.